This T cell receptor (beta chain) was recovered during a study of cytomegalovirus exposure and HLA in healthy donors. Study-wide context: About 85 million unique TCRs from HLA-typed donors were held in an early release of data.

Study observations and caveats: A later analysis, which compared TCR beta chains of equal frequency, found the HLA-associated ones more clonally expanded.

Both 60 Vbeta primers and 13 Jbeta primers went into the PCR. Repertoires were generated with immunoSEQ multiplex PCR, while TCRdb's copy carries only in-frame clones and drops some. Of about 78,000 clones listed, 65% to 85% were seen once; the top ten hold about 2.4%. This clone was detected a few times. What it binds is not known. The receptor's source is a woman aged 50 to 65 in good health and CMV-seronegative. The sample taken for sequencing was PBMCs.

The CDR3 loop reads CASSPRTGRSEKLFF. The CDR3 DNA is TGTGCCAGCAGTCCCAGGACAGGTAGAAGTGAAAAACTGTTTTTT. This rearrangement joins TRBV27 to TRBJ1-4, with 7 bases aligning to TRBD1. The CDR3 contains 15 residues. Looked up from germline, CDR1 is MNHEY and CDR2 is SMNVEV (reference sequence). The V gene end was trimmed by 5 bases and the J gene end by 7 bases; junction bases not matched to a gene: 10.